The clone carrying this T cell receptor (beta chain) appeared once. Its antigen is unknown. The record originates from a study of CD4+ T cells in melanoma. Study conclusions and caveats: A reported correlation linked neoantigen-specific CD4+ T cells to CD8+, macrophage and B cell function. Reportedly, melanoma neoantigen-specific CD4+ T cells showed varied differentiation states.

The CDR3 is made up of 13 amino acids. Germline V CDR1 and CDR2: SGHTA, FQGTGA. V was shortened by 2 bases and J by 5 bases, with 8 bases between the two germline ends. The data were produced by immunoSEQ multiplex PCR, yet TCRdb's version contains in-frame clones alone and is incomplete. The sample includes over 9,000 clones, around 69% of them seen just once. This chain joins TRBV7-3 and TRBJ2-3; D ambiguous. This TCR came from a human donor with melanoma. The sequencing sample was made of cells from a culture (not recorded whether cultured in vitro). The CDR3 DNA is TGTGCCAGCAGCTTACAGGACGGAGATACGCAGTATTTT. Protein product: CASSLQDGDTQYF.